This is a list of T cell receptor beta chains from one sample in a study of neurological immune-mediated disorders. MiXCR was run by TCRdb on the 5' RACE reads, yielding one entry per CDR3 protein. This table holds 20,000 or so distinct CDR3 sequences, about 2.8% found once. Sequencing input: PBMCs. These receptors all stem from a woman aged 18-29 years with multiple sclerosis. The CDR3 runs from the conserved cysteine through the conserved F or W. A D gene is named only where the DNA matches it firmly. Clone size is stated in some rows and not others, as once, few, many or a class when expanded.

TRBJ1-2	TRBV14	.	few	TGTGCCAGCAGCCAAGAGCGGTACGGGGGAAGAGGCTACACCTTC	CASSQERYGGRGYTF
TRBJ1-5	TRBV12-3/TRBV12-4	TRBD1	many	TGTGCCAGCAGTTTAGTCGGACAGGGGGGCCAGCCCCAGCATTTT	CASSLVGQGGQPQHF
TRBJ2-3	TRBV6-5	TRBD2	many	TGTGCCAGCAGTTACCGGGGGTTAAGTAGCGGGAGTTCAGATACGCAGTATTTT	CASSYRGLSSGSSDTQYF
TRBJ2-3	TRBV27	TRBD2	many	TGTGCCAGCAGTTGGACTAGCGAGCTTCTCACAGATACGCAGTATTTT	CASSWTSELLTDTQYF
TRBJ1-2	TRBV7-8	.	many	TGTGCCAGCAGCTCCGCGGGCGGCTACACCTTC	CASSSAGGYTF
TRBJ1-5	TRBV20-1	.	many	TGCAGCTTGGGAGGGGCGCAAGATCAGCCCCAGAATTTT	CSLGGAQDQPQNF
TRBJ2-3	TRBV25-1	TRBD2	many	TGTGCCAGCTTACGGACTAGCGAAGGCACAGATACGCAGTATTTT	CASLRTSEGTDTQYF
TRBJ2-7	TRBV3-1	TRBD1	many	TGTGCCAGCAGCCATGGACAGGGGGCGAACGAGCAGTACTTC	CASSHGQGANEQYF
TRBJ1-2	TRBV12-3/TRBV12-4	.	.	TGTGCCAGCAGTTTATCAGGGGATGGCTACACCTTC	CASSLSGDGYTF
TRBJ2-2	TRBV28	TRBD1	medium-sized	TGTGCCAGCAGTTTATCCAGCTGGACAGGGCAGGGAACCGGGGAGCTGTTTTTT	CASSLSSWTGQGTGELFF
TRBJ2-5	TRBV13	.	many	TGTGCCAGCAGCCCAGTCATGGCAGCGTACCAAGAGACCCAGTACTTC	CASSPVMAAYQETQYF
TRBJ1-2	TRBV20-1	.	many	TGCAGTGCTAGAGTCATGAGCGGCTACACCTTC	CSARVMSGYTF
TRBJ2-3	TRBV25-1	.	medium-sized	TGTGCCAGCAGTGTGTCAGATACGCAGTATTTT	CASSVSDTQYF
TRBJ2-7	TRBV2	.	many	TGTGCCAGCAGTAACGGACGGACAGTCTCCTACGAGCAGTACTTC	CASSNGRTVSYEQYF
TRBJ1-2	TRBV11-1	.	many	TGTGCCAGCAGCTTAGGCCCTCGGGAATCAAACTATGGCTACACCTTC	CASSLGPRESNYGYTF
TRBJ2-1	TRBV7-8	TRBD1	many	TGTGCCAGTTACAGGGGGAGCTACTCCTACAATGAGCAGTTCTTC	CASYRGSYSYNEQFF
TRBJ2-5	TRBV20-1	TRBD2	many	TGCAGTGCTAGGCCTAGCGGGGGGCGGGAGACCCAGTACTTC	CSARPSGGRETQYF
TRBJ2-1	TRBV7-2	.	many	TGTGCCAGCAGCTTAGTTTCTTCCTATGAGCAGTTCTTC	CASSLVSSYEQFF
TRBJ2-1	TRBV9	TRBD2	.	TGTGCCAGCAGCGAAGTTCCTAGCGGGACTTTTGAGCAGTTCTTC	CASSEVPSGTFEQFF
TRBJ2-2	TRBV6-1	.	many	TGTGCCAGCAGATTAACGGCCGGGGAGCTGTTTTTT	CASRLTAGELFF
TRBJ1-1	TRBV7-9	.	many	TGTGCCAGCAGCCCCAAGTCGGTAGGCCCGGACACTGAAGCTTTCTTT	CASSPKSVGPDTEAFF
TRBJ1-1	TRBV4-2	.	.	TGTGCCAGCAGCCCACGGGGATGGGACACTGAAGCTTTCTTT	CASSPRGWDTEAFF
TRBJ2-3	TRBV6-4	TRBD2	medium-sized	TGTGCCAGCAGTGACTCGACTAGCGGGGGCACAGATACGCAGTATTTT	CASSDSTSGGTDTQYF
TRBJ1-2	TRBV12-3/TRBV12-4	TRBD1	many	TGTGCCAGCAGTCCTCAGGGGGCCGGCTATGGCTACACCTTC	CASSPQGAGYGYTF
TRBJ2-7	TRBV6-5	.	many	TGTGCCAGCAGTTACCTGTCGGACGACGAGCAGTACTTC	CASSYLSDDEQYF
TRBJ2-1	TRBV7-8	TRBD2	many	TGTGCCAGCAGACCAAACCTAGCGGGGGGCGGAAATGAGCAGTTCTTC	CASRPNLAGGGNEQFF
TRBJ2-5	TRBV6-5	TRBD1	many	TGTGCCAGCAGTCGGACAGGGAAAGAGACCCAGTACTTC	CASSRTGKETQYF
TRBJ2-1	TRBV5-1	.	many	TGCGCCAGCAGCGCTACAAGCTACAATGAGCAGTTCTTC	CASSATSYNEQFF
TRBJ2-1	TRBV11-3	.	many	TGTGCCAGCAGCCTCGGCCCGTCACTCCTCAATGAGCAGTTCTTC	CASSLGPSLLNEQFF
TRBJ1-1	TRBV29-1	TRBD1	many	TGCAGCGTTTTCCTTGGGGACAGGCAGAACACTGAAGCTTTCTTT	CSVFLGDRQNTEAFF
TRBJ2-1	TRBV5-1	.	many	TGCGCCAGCAGCTTCATGGGCAGGGACGGTGAGCAGTTCTTC	CASSFMGRDGEQFF
TRBJ2-3	TRBV7-3	.	medium-sized	TGTGCCAGCAGCTTATCCCCATCCGGGGATACGCAGTATTTT	CASSLSPSGDTQYF
TRBJ2-7	TRBV28	TRBD1	.	TGTGCCAGCACGACAGGGGGCTTATACGAGCAGTACTTC	CASTTGGLYEQYF
TRBJ1-6	TRBV5-1	.	many	TGCGCCAGCAGTGGAAGCTCCTATAATTCACCCCTCCACTTT	CASSGSSYNSPLHF
TRBJ2-3	TRBV10-3	TRBD2	medium-sized	TGTGCCATCAGTGACCCGGGACTAGGGGCAGATACGCAGTATTTT	CAISDPGLGADTQYF
TRBJ1-1	TRBV29-1	.	many	TGCAGCGTTGAGCCAGGAGGTGAAGCTTTCTTT	CSVEPGGEAFF
TRBJ2-2	TRBV11-2	.	many	TGTGCCAGCAGCTTAGAACGGACAGACACCGGGGAGCTGTTTTTT	CASSLERTDTGELFF
TRBJ1-5	TRBV28	.	many	TGTGCCAGCAGTTTGAGGAATCAGCCCCAGCATTTT	CASSLRNQPQHF
TRBJ1-2	TRBV20-1	TRBD1	many	TGCAGTGCTAGCTCGGACAGGTCCTATGGCTACACCTTC	CSASSDRSYGYTF
TRBJ1-2	TRBV20-1	.	many	TGCAGTGCTAGAGAGAGCCGGGACATCGGCTACACCTTC	CSARESRDIGYTF
TRBJ2-7	TRBV20-1	TRBD1	many	TGCAGTGCTAGAACGGGACAGGAGCAGTACTTC	CSARTGQEQYF
TRBJ1-4	TRBV2	.	many	TGTGCCAGCAGACAGGGTAATGAAAAACTGTTTTTT	CASRQGNEKLFF
TRBJ2-5	TRBV5-1	.	many	TGCGCCAGCAGCCGCTTCGAGGTAAAAGAGACCCAGTACTTC	CASSRFEVKETQYF
TRBJ2-1	TRBV20-1	.	many	TGCAGTGCTTCAGACAAGAGCTCCTACAATGAGCAGTTCTTC	CSASDKSSYNEQFF
TRBJ2-3	TRBV6-2/TRBV6-3	.	.	TGTGCCAGCAGTTACGGAAGACTAACCACAGATACGCAGTATTTT	CASSYGRLTTDTQYF
TRBJ1-5	TRBV12-3/TRBV12-4	.	many	TGTGCCAGCAGCCGGGGTAATCAGCCCCAGCATTTT	CASSRGNQPQHF
TRBJ2-3	TRBV20-1	.	many	TGCAGTGCCGCGGGGAGCACAGATACGCAGTATTTT	CSAAGSTDTQYF
TRBJ1-3	TRBV7-8	.	many	TGTGCCAGCAGCTTAGTGCAGTCTGGAAACACCATATATTTT	CASSLVQSGNTIYF
TRBJ2-1	TRBV7-2	.	few	TGTGCCAGCAGCCGACGGGACTCCCGTGGGACGGATGAGCAGTTCTTC	CASSRRDSRGTDEQFF
TRBJ2-1	TRBV4-1	.	many	TGCGCCAGCAGCCAAGATCCCATCGGTGAGCAGTTCTTC	CASSQDPIGEQFF